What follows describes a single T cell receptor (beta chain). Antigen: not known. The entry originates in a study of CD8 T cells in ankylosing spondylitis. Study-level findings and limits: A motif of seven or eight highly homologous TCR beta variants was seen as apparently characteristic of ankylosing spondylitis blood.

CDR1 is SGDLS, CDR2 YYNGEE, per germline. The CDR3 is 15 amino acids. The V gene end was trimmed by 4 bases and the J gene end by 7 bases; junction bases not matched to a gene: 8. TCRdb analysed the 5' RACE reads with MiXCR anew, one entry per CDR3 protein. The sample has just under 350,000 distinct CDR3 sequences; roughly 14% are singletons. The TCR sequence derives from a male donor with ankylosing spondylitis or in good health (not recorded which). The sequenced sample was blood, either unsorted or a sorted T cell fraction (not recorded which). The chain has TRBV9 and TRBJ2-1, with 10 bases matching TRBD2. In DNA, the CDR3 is TGTGCCAGCAGCACCCGGACTAGCGGCCTAAATGAGCAGTTCTTC. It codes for CASSTRTSGLNEQFF.